The T cell receptor (beta chain) described here comes from a study of blood T cells in healthy people across ages. Notes on this clonotype: An end of the junction differs from the germline gene, which may be a read error.

The CDR3 covers 13 residues. Germline-derived CDR1 and CDR2 are SGHTA and FQGNSA. Then a second PCR, running roughly 7 to 11 cycles, was carried out with a sample-barcoded 5' primer and a J-beta primer mix. TCRdb fed the 5' RACE reads into MiXCR, producing one record per CDR3 protein. Among about 640,000 distinct CDR3 sequences, roughly 50% were seen once, and the ten largest hold roughly 34%. The TCR was taken from a man aged 55 to 70 in good health. Sequenced input: blood. The chain links TRBV7-2 to TRBJ1-5; a weak D match, TRBD1 (6 bases). CDR3: CVSANRGNQPQHF. DNA for the CDR3: TGTGTCAGCGCAAACAGGGGCAATCAGCCCCAGCATTTT.